This T cell receptor (beta chain) is drawn from a study of cytomegalovirus exposure and HLA in healthy donors. Per the germline V gene, CDR1 is MNHEY and CDR2 is SVGAGI. The V and J ends lost 7 bases and 1 base respectively, with 13 bases between them. This CDR3 has 14 amino acids. In its sample, this clone was seen a few times. A 120-subject validation cohort, separate from the approximately 720-subject first cohort, supplied the donors. Some clones are missing from TCRdb's copy, which holds only in-frame ones; the method was immunoSEQ multiplex PCR. The repertoire holds 150,000 to 180,000 clones, with about 86% as singletons.

The gene calls are TRBV6-5 and TRBJ1-2, with D possibly TRBD1 on 5 matching bases. The receptor comes from a man younger than 35 in good health and CMV-seropositive. The sequencing input was PBMCs. The CDR3 DNA sequence: TGTGCCAGCACCCTCAGGGCTCATAACTATGGCTACACCTTC. It encodes CASTLRAHNYGYTF.